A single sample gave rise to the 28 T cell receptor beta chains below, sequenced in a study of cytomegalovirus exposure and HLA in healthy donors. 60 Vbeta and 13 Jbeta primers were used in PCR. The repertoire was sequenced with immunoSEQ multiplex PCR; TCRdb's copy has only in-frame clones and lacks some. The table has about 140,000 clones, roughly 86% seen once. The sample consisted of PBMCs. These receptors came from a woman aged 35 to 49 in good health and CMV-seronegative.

The CDR3 protein is CASSLALQGRSYEQYF. CDR3 bases: TGTGCCAGCAGCTTAGCGCTTCAGGGCAGGTCCTACGAGCAGTACTTC. The V gene is TRBV7-6, the J gene TRBJ2-7; perhaps TRBD1 as D (5 bases). Trimming removed 0 bases at V and 1 base at J, with 13 bases between. Germline V gene lookup returns CDR1 SGHVS and CDR2 FNYEAQ. The CDR3 extends over 16 amino acids.

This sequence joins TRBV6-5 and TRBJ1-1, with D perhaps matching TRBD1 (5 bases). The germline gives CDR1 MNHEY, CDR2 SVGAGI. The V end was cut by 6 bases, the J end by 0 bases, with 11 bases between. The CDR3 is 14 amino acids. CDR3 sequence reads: CASRGQAVNTEAFF. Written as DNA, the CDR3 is TGTGCCAGCAGGGGGCAAGCCGTGAACACTGAAGCTTTCTTT.

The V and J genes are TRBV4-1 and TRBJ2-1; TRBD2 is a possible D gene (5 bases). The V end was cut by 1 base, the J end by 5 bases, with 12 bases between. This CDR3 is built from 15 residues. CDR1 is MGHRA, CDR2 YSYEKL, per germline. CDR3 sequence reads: CASSQVGVGNNEQFF. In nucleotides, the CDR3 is TGCGCCAGCAGCCAAGTGGGAGTGGGCAACAATGAGCAGTTCTTC.

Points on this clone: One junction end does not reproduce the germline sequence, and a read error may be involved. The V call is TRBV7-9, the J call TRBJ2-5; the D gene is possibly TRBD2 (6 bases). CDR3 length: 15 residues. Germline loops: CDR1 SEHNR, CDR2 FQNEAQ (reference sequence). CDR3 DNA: TGTTCCAGCAGCGTCACGGGCCTCGGGGGAGAGACCCAGTACTTC. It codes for CSSSVTGLGGETQYF.

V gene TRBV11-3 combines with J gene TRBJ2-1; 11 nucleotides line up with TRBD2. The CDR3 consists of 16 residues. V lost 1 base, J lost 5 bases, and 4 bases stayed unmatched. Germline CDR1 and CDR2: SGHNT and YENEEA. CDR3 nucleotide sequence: TGTGCCAGCAGCTTAGGTTTACTAGCGGGAGACAATGAGCAGTTCTTC. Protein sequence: CASSLGLLAGDNEQFF.

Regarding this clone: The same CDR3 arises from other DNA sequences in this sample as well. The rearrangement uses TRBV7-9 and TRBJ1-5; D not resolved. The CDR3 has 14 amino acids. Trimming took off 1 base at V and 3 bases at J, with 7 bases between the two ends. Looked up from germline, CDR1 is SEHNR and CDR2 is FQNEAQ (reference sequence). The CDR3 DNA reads TGTGCCAGCAGCTTAGAGCGTTCCAATCAGCCCCAGCATTTT. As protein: CASSLERSNQPQHF.

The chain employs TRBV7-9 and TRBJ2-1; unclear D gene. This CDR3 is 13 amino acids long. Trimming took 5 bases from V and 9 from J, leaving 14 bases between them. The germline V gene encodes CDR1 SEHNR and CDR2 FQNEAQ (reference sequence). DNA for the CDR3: TGTGCCAGCAGCGGCCTTTTACAGAGTGAGCAGTTCTTC. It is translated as CASSGLLQSEQFF.

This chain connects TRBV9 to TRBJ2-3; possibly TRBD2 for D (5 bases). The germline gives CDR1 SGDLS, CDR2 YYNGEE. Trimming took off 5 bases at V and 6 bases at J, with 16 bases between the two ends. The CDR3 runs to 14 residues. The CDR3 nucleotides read TGTGCCAGCAGACTTGGACTGTCTGGGGATACGCAGTATTTT. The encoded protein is CASRLGLSGDTQYF.

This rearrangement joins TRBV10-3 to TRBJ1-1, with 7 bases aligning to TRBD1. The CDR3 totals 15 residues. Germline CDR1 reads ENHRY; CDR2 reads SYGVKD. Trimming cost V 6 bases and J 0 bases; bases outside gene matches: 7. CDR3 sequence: CAISRDRIMNTEAFF. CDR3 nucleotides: TGTGCCATCAGCAGGGACAGAATCATGAACACTGAAGCTTTCTTT.

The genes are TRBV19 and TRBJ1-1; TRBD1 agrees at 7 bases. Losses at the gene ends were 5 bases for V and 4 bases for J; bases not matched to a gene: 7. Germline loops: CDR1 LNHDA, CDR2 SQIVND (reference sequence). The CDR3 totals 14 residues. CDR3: CASSSTYRGTEAFF. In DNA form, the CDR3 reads TGTGCCAGTAGTTCTACCTACAGGGGCACTGAAGCTTTCTTT.

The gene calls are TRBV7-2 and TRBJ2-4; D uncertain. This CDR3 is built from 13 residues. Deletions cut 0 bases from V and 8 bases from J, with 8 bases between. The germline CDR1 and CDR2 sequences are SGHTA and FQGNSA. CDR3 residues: CASSLATEYIQYF. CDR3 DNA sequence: TGTGCCAGCAGCTTAGCCACAGAATACATTCAGTACTTC.

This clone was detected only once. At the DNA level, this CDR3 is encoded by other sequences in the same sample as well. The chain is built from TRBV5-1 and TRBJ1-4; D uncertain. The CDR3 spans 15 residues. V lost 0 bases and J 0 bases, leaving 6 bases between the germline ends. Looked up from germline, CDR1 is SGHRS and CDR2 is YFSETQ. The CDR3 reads CASSLGGATNEKLFF. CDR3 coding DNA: TGCGCCAGCAGCTTGGGAGGTGCAACTAATGAAAAACTGTTTTTT.

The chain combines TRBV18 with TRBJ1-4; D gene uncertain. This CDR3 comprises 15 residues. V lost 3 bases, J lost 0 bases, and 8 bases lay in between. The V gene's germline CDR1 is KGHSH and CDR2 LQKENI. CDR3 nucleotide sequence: TGTGCCAGCTCACCTAGACATGCAACTAATGAAAAACTGTTTTTT. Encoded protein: CASSPRHATNEKLFF.

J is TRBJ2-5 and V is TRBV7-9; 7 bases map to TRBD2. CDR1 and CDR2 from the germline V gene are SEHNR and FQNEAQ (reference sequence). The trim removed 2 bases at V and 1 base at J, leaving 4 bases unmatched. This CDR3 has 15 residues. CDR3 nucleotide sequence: TGTGCCAGCAGCTTACTTTCGGGGGGCCAAGAGACCCAGTACTTC. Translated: CASSLLSGGQETQYF.

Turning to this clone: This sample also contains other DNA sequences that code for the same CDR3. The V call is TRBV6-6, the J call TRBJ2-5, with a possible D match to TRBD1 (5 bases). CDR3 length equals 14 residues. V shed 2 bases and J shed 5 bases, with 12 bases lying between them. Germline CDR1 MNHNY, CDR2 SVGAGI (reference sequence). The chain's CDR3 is CASSYVPGFETQYF. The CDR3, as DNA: TGTGCCAGCAGTTACGTACCAGGGTTCGAGACCCAGTACTTC.

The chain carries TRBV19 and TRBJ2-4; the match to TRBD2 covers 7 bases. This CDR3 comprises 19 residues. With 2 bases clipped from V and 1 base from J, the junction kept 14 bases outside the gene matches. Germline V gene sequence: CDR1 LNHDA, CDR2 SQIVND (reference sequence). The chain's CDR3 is CASSIMAGAPLGAKNIQYF. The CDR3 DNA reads TGTGCCAGTAGTATAATGGCGGGAGCCCCGCTCGGGGCCAAAAACATTCAGTACTTC.

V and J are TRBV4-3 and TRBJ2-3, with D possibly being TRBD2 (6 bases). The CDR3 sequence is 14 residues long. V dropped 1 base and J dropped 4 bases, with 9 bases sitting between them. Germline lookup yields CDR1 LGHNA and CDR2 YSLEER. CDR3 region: CASSQVLASDTQYF. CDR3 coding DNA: TGCGCCAGCAGCCAAGTACTAGCTTCAGATACGCAGTATTTT.

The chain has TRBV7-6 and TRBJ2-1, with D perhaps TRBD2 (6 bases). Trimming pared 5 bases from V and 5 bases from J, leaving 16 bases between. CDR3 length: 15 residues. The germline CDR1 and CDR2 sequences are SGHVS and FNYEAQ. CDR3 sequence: CASSGYGRSDNEQFF. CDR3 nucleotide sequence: TGTGCCAGCAGCGGATATGGGAGGTCCGACAATGAGCAGTTCTTC.

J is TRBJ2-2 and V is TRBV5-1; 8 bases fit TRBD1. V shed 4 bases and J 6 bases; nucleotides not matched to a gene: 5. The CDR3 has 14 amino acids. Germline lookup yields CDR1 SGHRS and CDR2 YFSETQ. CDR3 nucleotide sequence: TGCGCCAGCAGCGGTCAGGGGGCGCCCGGGGAGCTGTTTTTT. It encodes CASSGQGAPGELFF.

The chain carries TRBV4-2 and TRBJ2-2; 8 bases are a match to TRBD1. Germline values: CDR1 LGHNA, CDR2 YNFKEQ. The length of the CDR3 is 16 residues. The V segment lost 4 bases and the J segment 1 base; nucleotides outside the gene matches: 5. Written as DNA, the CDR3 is TGTGCCAGCAGCCCGTCCGGGACAGGGAACACCGGGGAGCTGTTTTTT. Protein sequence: CASSPSGTGNTGELFF.

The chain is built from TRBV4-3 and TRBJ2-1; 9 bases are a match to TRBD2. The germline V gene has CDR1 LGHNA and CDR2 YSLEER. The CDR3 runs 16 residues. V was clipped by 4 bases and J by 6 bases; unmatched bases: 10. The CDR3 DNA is TGCGCCAGCAGCCGCCAAGCGGGAGGTCACATCAATGAGCAGTTCTTC. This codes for CASSRQAGGHINEQFF.

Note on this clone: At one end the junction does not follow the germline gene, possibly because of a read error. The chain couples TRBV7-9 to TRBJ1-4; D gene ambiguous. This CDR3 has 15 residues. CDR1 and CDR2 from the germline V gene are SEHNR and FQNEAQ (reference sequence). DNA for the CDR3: TGTTCCAGCAGCTTAGGGAGGTCAACTAATGAAAAACTGTTTTTT. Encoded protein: CSSSLGRSTNEKLFF.

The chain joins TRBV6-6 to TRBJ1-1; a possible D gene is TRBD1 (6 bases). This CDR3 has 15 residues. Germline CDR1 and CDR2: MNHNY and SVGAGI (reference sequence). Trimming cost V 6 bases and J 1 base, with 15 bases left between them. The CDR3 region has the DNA TGTGCCAGCAGCCAACAGGGAGGGACGAACACTGAAGCTTTCTTT. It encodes CASSQQGGTNTEAFF.

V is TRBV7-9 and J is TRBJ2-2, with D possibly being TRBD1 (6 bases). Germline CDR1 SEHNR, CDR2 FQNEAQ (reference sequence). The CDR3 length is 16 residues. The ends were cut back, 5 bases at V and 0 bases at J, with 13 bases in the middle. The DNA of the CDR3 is TGTGCCAGCAGCGCCTACAGGGTTACGAACACCGGGGAGCTGTTTTTT. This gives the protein CASSAYRVTNTGELFF.

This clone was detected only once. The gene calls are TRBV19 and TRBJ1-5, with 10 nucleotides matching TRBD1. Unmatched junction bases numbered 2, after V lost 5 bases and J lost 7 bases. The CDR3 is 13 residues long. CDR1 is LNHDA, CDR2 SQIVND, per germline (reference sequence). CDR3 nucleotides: TGTGCCAGTAGTGGGACAGGGGCACAGCCCCAGCATTTT. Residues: CASSGTGAQPQHF.

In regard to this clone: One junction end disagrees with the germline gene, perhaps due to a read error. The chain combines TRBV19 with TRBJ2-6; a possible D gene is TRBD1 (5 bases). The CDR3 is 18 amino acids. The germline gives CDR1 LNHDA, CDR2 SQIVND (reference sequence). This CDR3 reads CASSWGTLRVSGASVLTF. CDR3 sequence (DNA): TGTGCCAGTAGCTGGGGCACCCTCCGGGTTTCTGGGGCCAGCGTCCTGACTTTC.

Written as DNA, the CDR3 is TGCGCCAGCAGCTTACAGGGGGTCTCTGGAAACACCATATATTTT. Translated, it gives CASSLQGVSGNTIYF. The chain couples TRBV5-1 to TRBJ1-3; 8 bases fit TRBD1. Per the germline V gene, CDR1 is SGHRS and CDR2 is YFSETQ. Unmatched junction bases numbered 1, after V lost 2 bases and J lost 0 bases. This CDR3 has 15 amino acids.

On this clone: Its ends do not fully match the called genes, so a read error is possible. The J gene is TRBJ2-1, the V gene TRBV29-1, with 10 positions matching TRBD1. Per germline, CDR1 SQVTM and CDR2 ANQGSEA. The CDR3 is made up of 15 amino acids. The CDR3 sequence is CSAERRDRGYNEQFF. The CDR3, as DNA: TGCAGCGCTGAACGCCGGGACAGGGGATACAATGAGCAGTTCTTC.